The rows below give T cell receptor beta chains drawn from one sample of a study of T cell responses to AZD1222 COVID-19 vaccine. Assay used: immunoSEQ multiplex PCR; TCRdb lists only in-frame clones, some missing. The sample lists 86,000 or so clones, approximately 90% occurring once. The source was peripheral blood, collected on day 0 of MenACWY control vaccination. All receptors come from an adult in good health. Each CDR3 is given with its conserved first and last residue.

TRBJ1-5	TRBV7-2	CASSLAENQPQHF
TRBJ1-2	TRBV7-9	CASNPTQAYGYTF
TRBJ1-6	TRBV6-2/TRBV6-3	CASSQPTQGGRPLHF
TRBJ1-1	TRBV7-8	CASRLDRANTEAFF
TRBJ2-1	TRBV7-9	CASSPRTGSYNEQFF
TRBJ1-3	TRBV10-3	CAISERGFHLTSSGNTIYF
TRBJ1-5	TRBV5-1	CASSWETGKRQPQHF
TRBJ1-5	TRBV18	CASSTQDGDQPQHF
TRBJ1-2	TRBV28	CATDRYYGYTF
TRBJ1-5	TRBV9	CASSVGAGGNQPQHF
TRBJ2-1	TRBV7-2	CASSPAGAVSDEQFF
TRBJ2-1	TRBV7-9	CASSPRDGNEQFF
TRBJ1-2	TRBV19	CASSPETGGSRGYTF
TRBJ2-3	TRBV19	CASSSPGLAGPTDTQYF
TRBJ2-6	TRBV27	CASSLWGRSGANVLTF
TRBJ1-5	TRBV19	CASNRLDSNNQPQHF